The 7 T cell receptor beta chains below all came from one sample that was sequenced in a study of molecular identifiers for immune sequencing clone quantification. TCRdb re-called the PCR reads through MiXCR, storing one row per CDR3 protein. The sample includes about 630,000 distinct CDR3 sequences, 25% of them seen just once. The source material was naive CD8+ T cells from blood, with Jurkat cell RNA spiked in. As for subset: FACS-sorted CD8+CD4-CCR7+CD45RA+ naive T cells. These TCRs come from a human donor in good health. Some libraries in this study had Jurkat cell RNA spiked in.

This clonotype occurred once. A read error may explain this, as a much larger clone is one base away. Without the conserved terminal phenylalanine or tryptophan, this CDR3 likely stems from a read error. The chain combines TRBV7-2 with TRBJ2-1; TRBD1 agrees at 7 bases. The length of the CDR3 is 14 residues. Unmatched junction bases numbered 6, after V lost 5 bases and J lost 5 bases. Germline CDR1 is SGHTA and CDR2 is FQGNSA. Written as DNA, the CDR3 is TGTGCCAGCAGCCCATTAGACAGGGACAATGAGCAGTTCCTC. As protein: CASSPLDRDNEQFL.

The chain joins TRBV4-1 to TRBJ2-1; D unclear. The CDR3 is 17 residues long. The V gene lost 0 bases and the J gene lost 0 bases, with 12 bases spanning the gap. Germline V CDR1 and CDR2: MGHRA, YSYEKL. Written as DNA, the CDR3 is TGCGCCAGCAGCCAAGACCCCTCGACCAGCTCCTACAATGAGCAGTTCTTC. It is translated as CASSQDPSTSSYNEQFF.

This chain links TRBV30 with TRBJ1-2, with D perhaps matching TRBD1 (5 bases). V lost 2 bases and J 3 bases, leaving 10 bases between the germline ends. The CDR3 contains 13 residues. Germline-derived CDR1 and CDR2 are GTSNPN and SVGIG (reference sequence). CDR3 sequence (DNA): TGTGCCTGGAGTTCCGGGACGGACTATGGCTACACCTTC. Protein: CAWSSGTDYGYTF.

The sample holds a few counts of this clonotype. This chain joins TRBV12-3 or TRBV12-4 and TRBJ2-2, with D possibly TRBD1 on 6 matching bases. Trimming removed 4 bases from V and 4 bases from J, with 10 bases in between. This CDR3 spans 14 amino acids. The CDR3, as DNA: TGTGCCAGCAGTTATCAGGGGTCCACCGGGGAGCTGTTTTTT. Translating it yields CASSYQGSTGELFF.

This clonotype was counted at least ten times. The CDR3, as DNA: TGCGCCAGCAGCTTGGACGTTGGAGGCGGCACAGATACGCAGTATTTT. It codes for CASSLDVGGGTDTQYF. V and J are TRBV5-1 and TRBJ2-3, with TRBD2 as a possible D gene (5 bases). This CDR3 is 16 amino acids long. Germline V gene sequence: CDR1 SGHRS, CDR2 YFSETQ. V gave up 0 bases and J gave up 1 base, with 12 bases separating them.

This rearrangement joins TRBV3-1 to TRBJ2-1; D is perhaps TRBD1 or TRBD2 (7 bases each). The germline CDR1 and CDR2 sequences are LGHDT and YNNKEL (reference sequence). The germline V and J ends were trimmed by 4 bases and 9 bases, with 10 bases remaining between them. The CDR3 runs to 12 residues. DNA of the CDR3: TGTGCCAGCAGCCCCAGGGGGGGTGAGCAGTTCTTC. It is translated as CASSPRGGEQFF.

On this clonotype itself: It may be a read error: a sequence one base away is much more abundant. The chain joins TRBV19 to TRBJ1-1; no firm D call. From germline, CDR1 is LNHDA and CDR2 SQIVND (reference sequence). CDR3 length: 11 amino acids. CDR3: CASSIGDEAIF. The CDR3 DNA reads as TGTGCCAGTAGTATAGGCGATGAAGCTATCTTT. The variable domain in full, with the rest retrieved from reference TRBV19 and TRBJ1-1, is DGGITQSPKYLFRKEGQNVTLSCEQNLNHDAMYWYRQDPGQGLRLIYYSQIVNDFQKGDIAEGYSVSREKKESFPLTVTSAQKNPTAFYLCASSIGDEAIFGQGTRLTVV.